Listed below are T cell receptor beta chains from one sample, sequenced in a study of spatial heterogeneity in lung cancer. From the 5' RACE reads, TCRdb called clonotypes with MiXCR, one entry per CDR3 protein. The sample yields 35,000 to 45,000 distinct CDR3 sequences, under 9% seen once. This specimen was PBMCs, taken at follow-up. The receptors were sampled from a male donor with early-stage non-small cell lung cancer. The CDR3 runs from the conserved cysteine through the conserved F or W. Fields, in order: J gene, V gene, clone size, D gene, CDR3 DNA, CDR3 protein. The D gene is left open where the match is weak. For some rows the clone size is stated as once, few or many, or as a class when expanded; others skip it.

J gene: TRBJ2-5; V gene: TRBV27; clone size: few; D gene: TRBD1; CDR3 DNA: TGTGCCAGCAGTTTAAACAGGGGAGAGACCCAGTACTTC; CDR3 protein: CASSLNRGETQYF
J gene: TRBJ2-7; V gene: TRBV11-2; clone size: many; D gene: -; CDR3 DNA: TGTGCCAGCAGCTTACGGGGGACAATGACCTACGAGCAGTACTTC; CDR3 protein: CASSLRGTMTYEQYF
J gene: TRBJ1-1; V gene: TRBV29-1; clone size: few; D gene: TRBD1; CDR3 DNA: TGCAGCGTTGCAGGACAGGAGAACACTGAAGCTTTCTTT; CDR3 protein: CSVAGQENTEAFF
J gene: TRBJ1-5; V gene: TRBV20-1; clone size: many; D gene: TRBD1; CDR3 DNA: TGCAGTGCTAGTCTCGGGACAGGGGATCGGCCCCAGCATTTT; CDR3 protein: CSASLGTGDRPQHF
J gene: TRBJ1-2; V gene: TRBV3-1; clone size: many; D gene: -; CDR3 DNA: TGTGCCAGCAGCCTACTCGCGGACTATGGCTACACCTTC; CDR3 protein: CASSLLADYGYTF
J gene: TRBJ2-7; V gene: TRBV11-2; clone size: many; D gene: TRBD1; CDR3 DNA: TGTGCCAGCAGCTTCCTCCTCCGGGACAGGCCCTACGAGCAGTACTTC; CDR3 protein: CASSFLLRDRPYEQYF
J gene: TRBJ2-2; V gene: TRBV7-3; clone size: many; D gene: -; CDR3 DNA: TGTGCCAGCAGCTCCACCGGGGAGCTGTTTTTT; CDR3 protein: CASSSTGELFF
J gene: TRBJ2-3; V gene: TRBV21-1; clone size: many; D gene: -; CDR3 DNA: TGTGCCAGCAGCAAACCAGGGTTTCCAGATACGCAGTATTTT; CDR3 protein: CASSKPGFPDTQYF
J gene: TRBJ2-7; V gene: TRBV2; clone size: many; D gene: TRBD2; CDR3 DNA: TGTGCCAGCAGTGAGGTTTCGGGGGGAGGCGAGCAGTACTTC; CDR3 protein: CASSEVSGGGEQYF
J gene: TRBJ2-7; V gene: TRBV6-2/TRBV6-3; clone size: many; D gene: -; CDR3 DNA: TGTGCCAGCAGTTACAGGGAGTCCGGCGAGCAGTACTTC; CDR3 protein: CASSYRESGEQYF
J gene: TRBJ2-3; V gene: TRBV6-4; clone size: many; D gene: -; CDR3 DNA: TGTGCCAGCAGTCCCCAAAGGGGGGATACGCAGTATTTT; CDR3 protein: CASSPQRGDTQYF
J gene: TRBJ2-1; V gene: TRBV5-8; clone size: many; D gene: -; CDR3 DNA: TGTGCCAGCAGCTTGGGACCAAGCTCCTACAATGAGCAGTTCTTC; CDR3 protein: CASSLGPSSYNEQFF
J gene: TRBJ1-1; V gene: TRBV11-2; clone size: many; D gene: -; CDR3 DNA: TGTGCCAGCAGCTCCCTCGGGAGGGAAGCTTTCTTT; CDR3 protein: CASSSLGREAFF
J gene: TRBJ2-1; V gene: TRBV10-3; clone size: few; D gene: TRBD2; CDR3 DNA: TGTGCCACCGAGCGGGGGGGCTCCTACAATGAGCAGTTCTTC; CDR3 protein: CATERGGSYNEQFF
J gene: TRBJ2-7; V gene: TRBV6-5; clone size: many; D gene: -; CDR3 DNA: TGTGCCAGCAGTTACTCCCAGGGACGGGGAGCCTACGAGCAGTACTTC; CDR3 protein: CASSYSQGRGAYEQYF
J gene: TRBJ2-5; V gene: TRBV5-1; clone size: many; D gene: -; CDR3 DNA: TGCGCCAGCAGTTCGGACGGCATGAGGGAGACCCAGTACTTC; CDR3 protein: CASSSDGMRETQYF
J gene: TRBJ2-1; V gene: TRBV19; clone size: few; D gene: -; CDR3 DNA: TGTGCCAGTAGTATAGGGTCCTACAATGAGCAGTTCTTC; CDR3 protein: CASSIGSYNEQFF
J gene: TRBJ1-2; V gene: TRBV20-1; clone size: many; D gene: -; CDR3 DNA: TGCAGTGCTAGAGGGAGACAGCACTATGGCTACACCTTC; CDR3 protein: CSARGRQHYGYTF
J gene: TRBJ1-6; V gene: TRBV19; clone size: few; D gene: TRBD1; CDR3 DNA: TGTGCCAGTAGTATAGCTCAGGGGGATAATTCACCCCTCCACTTT; CDR3 protein: CASSIAQGDNSPLHF
J gene: TRBJ2-7; V gene: TRBV7-2; clone size: many; D gene: TRBD2; CDR3 DNA: TGTGCCAGCAGCTCCGGGACTAGCGGGCCCTACGAGCAGTACTTC; CDR3 protein: CASSSGTSGPYEQYF
J gene: TRBJ1-4; V gene: TRBV5-1; clone size: many; D gene: -; CDR3 DNA: TGCGCCAGCAGCTCCGTTACAGGGAAGAGAAATGAAAAACTGTTTTTT; CDR3 protein: CASSSVTGKRNEKLFF
J gene: TRBJ2-3; V gene: TRBV5-1; clone size: many; D gene: -; CDR3 DNA: TGCGCCAGCAGCCATGGATCTCCTAGCACAGATACGCAGTATTTT; CDR3 protein: CASSHGSPSTDTQYF
J gene: TRBJ1-1; V gene: TRBV12-3/TRBV12-4; clone size: many; D gene: -; CDR3 DNA: TGTGCCAGCAGTTTCGGGAACACTGAAGCTTTCTTT; CDR3 protein: CASSFGNTEAFF
J gene: TRBJ2-1; V gene: TRBV6-5; clone size: many; D gene: -; CDR3 DNA: TGTGCCAGCAGCCCTTGGGGGAGCTCCTACAATGAGCAGTTCTTC; CDR3 protein: CASSPWGSSYNEQFF
J gene: TRBJ1-2; V gene: TRBV27; clone size: -; D gene: -; CDR3 DNA: TGTGCCAGCACCCCTCTGGGAGGGGGTCTCGATGGCTACACCTTC; CDR3 protein: CASTPLGGGLDGYTF
J gene: TRBJ1-4; V gene: TRBV5-1; clone size: many; D gene: TRBD1; CDR3 DNA: TGCGCCAGCAGCTTGGGGGACAGGGAGGACGAAAAACTGTTTTTT; CDR3 protein: CASSLGDREDEKLFF
J gene: TRBJ2-5; V gene: TRBV19; clone size: many; D gene: TRBD2; CDR3 DNA: TGTGCCAGTAGTACGTCCCTGGGAGGGGTACAAGAGACCCAGTACTTC; CDR3 protein: CASSTSLGGVQETQYF
J gene: TRBJ2-2; V gene: TRBV12-3/TRBV12-4; clone size: many; D gene: TRBD2; CDR3 DNA: TGTGCCAGCAGACGCGGGGGGCGGGAAACGAACACCGGGGAGCTGTTTTTT; CDR3 protein: CASRRGGRETNTGELFF
J gene: TRBJ2-7; V gene: TRBV12-3/TRBV12-4; clone size: many; D gene: -; CDR3 DNA: TGTGCCAGCAGTTTAAAAACGGACAGCACCTACGAGCAGTACTTC; CDR3 protein: CASSLKTDSTYEQYF
J gene: TRBJ2-7; V gene: TRBV7-6; clone size: many; D gene: TRBD1; CDR3 DNA: TGTGCCAGCAGCTTAGGAGGGGGCCGCTCCTACGAGCAGTACTTC; CDR3 protein: CASSLGGGRSYEQYF
J gene: TRBJ1-2; V gene: TRBV30; clone size: many; D gene: TRBD1; CDR3 DNA: TGTGCCTGGAGTGTACGTCGGTTCCCTTCCCGGGACAGGGACTATGGCTACACCTTC; CDR3 protein: CAWSVRRFPSRDRDYGYTF
J gene: TRBJ1-3; V gene: TRBV12-3/TRBV12-4; clone size: many; D gene: -; CDR3 DNA: TGTGCCAGCAGTTTAGAAGGTTTCTCTGGAAACACCATATATTTT; CDR3 protein: CASSLEGFSGNTIYF
J gene: TRBJ1-4; V gene: TRBV12-3/TRBV12-4; clone size: many; D gene: -; CDR3 DNA: TGTGCCAGCAGTTTAGGCCAGGGTTTAGCAACTAATGAAAAACTGTTTTTT; CDR3 protein: CASSLGQGLATNEKLFF
J gene: TRBJ1-5; V gene: TRBV2; clone size: many; D gene: -; CDR3 DNA: TGTGCCAGCAGTGCCCAAGCTGGGTATCAGCCCCAGCATTTT; CDR3 protein: CASSAQAGYQPQHF
J gene: TRBJ2-7; V gene: TRBV6-6; clone size: many; D gene: -; CDR3 DNA: TGTGCCAGCAGTCTCCGGGAACTAACCTACGAGCACTACTTC; CDR3 protein: CASSLRELTYEHYF
J gene: TRBJ1-2; V gene: TRBV21-1; clone size: many; D gene: -; CDR3 DNA: TGTGCCAGCAGCAATTCCCGGGTCTCCTCTAGGGACTATGGCTACACCTTC; CDR3 protein: CASSNSRVSSRDYGYTF
J gene: TRBJ1-5; V gene: TRBV6-5; clone size: many; D gene: -; CDR3 DNA: TGTGCCAGCAGTTACTCGGGGTCTCAGCAGCCCCAGCATTTT; CDR3 protein: CASSYSGSQQPQHF
J gene: TRBJ1-2; V gene: TRBV20-1; clone size: many; D gene: -; CDR3 DNA: TGCAGTGCTAGAGAACCGACTGGTAACTATGGCTACACCTTC; CDR3 protein: CSAREPTGNYGYTF
J gene: TRBJ2-7; V gene: TRBV19; clone size: many; D gene: TRBD1; CDR3 DNA: TGTGCCAGTAACACAGGGGGCTCCCTCTACGAGCAGTACTTC; CDR3 protein: CASNTGGSLYEQYF
J gene: TRBJ2-1; V gene: TRBV7-8; clone size: many; D gene: -; CDR3 DNA: TGTGCCAGCAGCCTCCCGGGAGCGGCAAGCTCCTACAATGAGCAGTTCTTC; CDR3 protein: CASSLPGAASSYNEQFF
J gene: TRBJ2-5; V gene: TRBV6-5; clone size: many; D gene: TRBD1; CDR3 DNA: TGTGCCAGCAGGCGGACAGGGGGCCTGACCCAAGAGACCCAGTACTTC; CDR3 protein: CASRRTGGLTQETQYF
J gene: TRBJ1-3; V gene: TRBV9; clone size: many; D gene: TRBD1; CDR3 DNA: TGTGCCAGCAGCCCCCTGACAGGGAGTGGAAACACCATATATTTT; CDR3 protein: CASSPLTGSGNTIYF
J gene: TRBJ2-1; V gene: TRBV7-8; clone size: many; D gene: TRBD1; CDR3 DNA: TGTGCCAGCAGCCCATGGCGGGACAGGGGGCGATCCTACAATGAGCAGTTCTTC; CDR3 protein: CASSPWRDRGRSYNEQFF
J gene: TRBJ1-2; V gene: TRBV6-5; clone size: many; D gene: -; CDR3 DNA: TGTGCCAGCAGCCCTACGGGTGAGGGAAGCGGCTACACCTTC; CDR3 protein: CASSPTGEGSGYTF
J gene: TRBJ2-5; V gene: TRBV9; clone size: many; D gene: -; CDR3 DNA: TGTGCCAGCAGTCCTCAACAAGGGCGCGTAGGGGAGACCCAGTACTTC; CDR3 protein: CASSPQQGRVGETQYF
J gene: TRBJ1-1; V gene: TRBV2; clone size: many; D gene: -; CDR3 DNA: TGTGCCAGCAGACCAACAGCGAACACTGAAGCTTTCTTT; CDR3 protein: CASRPTANTEAFF
J gene: TRBJ2-2; V gene: TRBV27; clone size: many; D gene: -; CDR3 DNA: TGTGCCAGCAGTCCCCGGCCAAGTCACTCTAACACCGGGGAGCTGTTTTTT; CDR3 protein: CASSPRPSHSNTGELFF
J gene: TRBJ1-6; V gene: TRBV20-1; clone size: many; D gene: -; CDR3 DNA: TGCAGTGCAAGACGGGGCGGTGGGTATAATTCACCCCTCCACTTT; CDR3 protein: CSARRGGGYNSPLHF
J gene: TRBJ1-2; V gene: TRBV29-1; clone size: many; D gene: -; CDR3 DNA: TGCAGCGTTGTTTCTTGGCAGTTGGAGGACTATGGCTACACCTTC; CDR3 protein: CSVVSWQLEDYGYTF
J gene: TRBJ1-2; V gene: TRBV7-9; clone size: many; D gene: -; CDR3 DNA: TGTGCCAGCAGCTTATCGGGGGAGAACTATGGCTACACCTTC; CDR3 protein: CASSLSGENYGYTF
J gene: TRBJ2-5; V gene: TRBV11-2; clone size: many; D gene: TRBD2; CDR3 DNA: TGTGCCAGCAGCTTGGGGAGCGGGGGGCTGGAGACCCAGTACTTC; CDR3 protein: CASSLGSGGLETQYF
J gene: TRBJ2-7; V gene: TRBV10-1; clone size: many; D gene: -; CDR3 DNA: TGCGCCAGCAGTGAGTTGGACAGACCCTACGAGCAGTACTTC; CDR3 protein: CASSELDRPYEQYF
J gene: TRBJ2-5; V gene: TRBV7-9; clone size: many; D gene: TRBD1; CDR3 DNA: TGTGCCAGCAGAGAGGGGACAGTTCAAGAGACCCAGTACTTC; CDR3 protein: CASREGTVQETQYF